Listed below are T cell receptor beta chains from one sample, sequenced in a study of T cells in Graves' hyperthyroidism and ophthalmopathy. TCRdb called the multiplex PCR reads again in MiXCR, with one record for every CDR3 protein. The sample lists approximately 600,000 distinct CDR3 sequences; roughly 20% were seen once. Sequencing was done on a sample of blood. The receptors stem from a man younger than 40 with Graves' ophthalmopathy. Both conserved end residues are part of each CDR3. The order of the fields is clone size, J gene, V gene, D gene, CDR3 DNA, CDR3 protein. The D gene is left open where the match is weak. Not all rows give a size; the values are once, few, many and, for expanded clones, a class.

clone size: -; J gene: TRBJ2-1; V gene: TRBV7-9; D gene: TRBD1; CDR3 DNA: TGTGCCAGCAGCTTAGGGGTGGACAGGGCCCTGAGCTCCTACAATGAGCAGTTCTTC; CDR3 protein: CASSLGVDRALSSYNEQFF
clone size: few; J gene: TRBJ2-7; V gene: TRBV7-2; D gene: -; CDR3 DNA: TGTGCCAGCAGCTTGGGACCAAGCCAGAACTACGAGCAGTACTTC; CDR3 protein: CASSLGPSQNYEQYF
clone size: -; J gene: TRBJ2-3; V gene: TRBV24-1; D gene: TRBD2; CDR3 DNA: TGTGCCACCAGTGGCTCAGCGGGAGAGGGGAATACGCAGTATTTT; CDR3 protein: CATSGSAGEGNTQYF
clone size: many; J gene: TRBJ1-1; V gene: TRBV30; D gene: TRBD1; CDR3 DNA: TGTGCCTGGAGTGTCGGCAGGGGGACTGAAGCTTTCTTT; CDR3 protein: CAWSVGRGTEAFF
clone size: -; J gene: TRBJ2-7; V gene: TRBV20-1; D gene: -; CDR3 DNA: TGCAGTGCTAGAGCCATTGGGAGACAGGCCGCCTACGAGCAGTACTTC; CDR3 protein: CSARAIGRQAAYEQYF
clone size: -; J gene: TRBJ2-1; V gene: TRBV24-1; D gene: -; CDR3 DNA: TGTGCCACCAGTGACCCATACTCCCCTTTAGCGGCCTACAATGAGCAGTTCTTC; CDR3 protein: CATSDPYSPLAAYNEQFF
clone size: -; J gene: TRBJ1-2; V gene: TRBV7-3; D gene: -; CDR3 DNA: TGTGCCAGCAGCTTGTTAGGCCCACCATACACCTTC; CDR3 protein: CASSLLGPPYTF
clone size: -; J gene: TRBJ1-6; V gene: TRBV11-2; D gene: -; CDR3 DNA: TGTGCCAGCAGCTTAGATCGAGACCTCTATAATTCACCCCTCCACTTT; CDR3 protein: CASSLDRDLYNSPLHF
clone size: many; J gene: TRBJ2-1; V gene: TRBV7-9; D gene: TRBD2; CDR3 DNA: TGTGCCAGCAGCTTACCGCTAGCGGGTGTTGGTGGTGAGCAGTTCTTC; CDR3 protein: CASSLPLAGVGGEQFF
clone size: -; J gene: TRBJ2-2; V gene: TRBV29-1; D gene: -; CDR3 DNA: TGCAGCGTTGATTCCGGGACCGGGGAGCTGTTTTTT; CDR3 protein: CSVDSGTGELFF
clone size: few; J gene: TRBJ2-3; V gene: TRBV25-1; D gene: TRBD2; CDR3 DNA: TGTGCCAGCAGTGAAATTGCTAGCGGGAGGGCGGATACGCAGTATTTT; CDR3 protein: CASSEIASGRADTQYF
clone size: -; J gene: TRBJ2-2; V gene: TRBV5-1; D gene: -; CDR3 DNA: TGTGCCAGCAGTTCCCTCAAGGGGACGGTGAACGCCGGGGAGCTGTTTTTT; CDR3 protein: CASSSLKGTVNAGELFF
clone size: few; J gene: TRBJ1-2; V gene: TRBV5-1; D gene: -; CDR3 DNA: TGCGCCAGCAGCCCGAAACAGGATCGCTATGGCTACACCTTC; CDR3 protein: CASSPKQDRYGYTF
clone size: -; J gene: TRBJ2-2; V gene: TRBV7-3; D gene: -; CDR3 DNA: TGTGCCAGCAGCTCCTTTCTCGGGCTGAACACCGGGGAGCTGTTTTTT; CDR3 protein: CASSSFLGLNTGELFF
clone size: -; J gene: TRBJ2-1; V gene: TRBV28; D gene: -; CDR3 DNA: TGTGCCAGCAGTTTCCGGAACAATGAGCAGTTCTTC; CDR3 protein: CASSFRNNEQFF
clone size: -; J gene: TRBJ2-1; V gene: TRBV29-1; D gene: TRBD1; CDR3 DNA: TGCAGCGTACCGGGACAGGGGTGGGATGAGCAGTTCTTC; CDR3 protein: CSVPGQGWDEQFF
clone size: many; J gene: TRBJ2-7; V gene: TRBV7-3; D gene: TRBD2; CDR3 DNA: TGTGCCAGCAGCCGATACTTATTAAAGACTAGCGGCTACGAGCAGTACTTC; CDR3 protein: CASSRYLLKTSGYEQYF
clone size: -; J gene: TRBJ2-7; V gene: TRBV24-1; D gene: -; CDR3 DNA: TGTGCCACCAGTGTGGGCGAACCTGGGACACGATCCTACGAGCAGTACTTC; CDR3 protein: CATSVGEPGTRSYEQYF
clone size: few; J gene: TRBJ2-3; V gene: TRBV20-1; D gene: -; CDR3 DNA: TGCAGTGCTAGAGCTACTATGTCGGAGGTTGAAGATACGCAGTATTTT; CDR3 protein: CSARATMSEVEDTQYF
clone size: -; J gene: TRBJ1-2; V gene: TRBV28; D gene: TRBD1; CDR3 DNA: TGTGCCAGCCGCCTCCGGGACAGGGGTGCCTATGGCTACACCTTC; CDR3 protein: CASRLRDRGAYGYTF
clone size: many; J gene: TRBJ2-3; V gene: TRBV7-2; D gene: TRBD2; CDR3 DNA: TGTGCCAGCAGCCAGGGACAGCTAGCGGGATCAGATACGCAGTATTTT; CDR3 protein: CASSQGQLAGSDTQYF
clone size: few; J gene: TRBJ2-1; V gene: TRBV20-1; D gene: -; CDR3 DNA: TGCAGTGCTAGGGGCCCGGGTGACTCCTACAATGAGCAGTTCTTC; CDR3 protein: CSARGPGDSYNEQFF
clone size: -; J gene: TRBJ2-3; V gene: TRBV4-2; D gene: TRBD2; CDR3 DNA: TGTGCCAGCAGCCAAGTTACTAGCGGGGGAGAGGATACGCAGTATTTT; CDR3 protein: CASSQVTSGGEDTQYF
clone size: many; J gene: TRBJ2-5; V gene: TRBV11-2; D gene: -; CDR3 DNA: TGTGCCAGCAGCTTAGATCTGTCGGGAGTCGAGACCCAGTACTTC; CDR3 protein: CASSLDLSGVETQYF
clone size: -; J gene: TRBJ1-6; V gene: TRBV28; D gene: -; CDR3 DNA: TGTGCCAGCAGTCGTACAGGGCGCTTCGACTATAATTCACCCCTCCACTTT; CDR3 protein: CASSRTGRFDYNSPLHF
clone size: few; J gene: TRBJ1-1; V gene: TRBV4-1; D gene: TRBD1; CDR3 DNA: TGCGCCAGCAGCGTTCAACTGGGACAGATGAACACTGAAGCTTTCTTT; CDR3 protein: CASSVQLGQMNTEAFF
clone size: -; J gene: TRBJ2-2; V gene: TRBV9; D gene: TRBD2; CDR3 DNA: TGTGCCAGCAGCGGGGGGACTAGCGGATCGAACACCGGGGAGCTGTTTTTT; CDR3 protein: CASSGGTSGSNTGELFF
clone size: many; J gene: TRBJ2-5; V gene: TRBV7-2; D gene: -; CDR3 DNA: TGTGCCAGCAGCCCACCCCGACAAGACGGGGCCCAGTACTTC; CDR3 protein: CASSPPRQDGAQYF
clone size: few; J gene: TRBJ1-5; V gene: TRBV12-3/TRBV12-4; D gene: TRBD1; CDR3 DNA: TGTGCCAGCAGCATAACAGGACAGGGTAATCAGCCCCAGCATTTT; CDR3 protein: CASSITGQGNQPQHF
clone size: -; J gene: TRBJ2-6; V gene: TRBV20-1; D gene: -; CDR3 DNA: TGCAGTGCTAGTGATAGGGGTGTCCCTGGGGCCAACGTCCTGACTTTC; CDR3 protein: CSASDRGVPGANVLTF
clone size: -; J gene: TRBJ2-1; V gene: TRBV4-1; D gene: -; CDR3 DNA: TGCGCCAGCAGCCAAGAAGGGACGGGGGACAATGAGCAGTTCTTC; CDR3 protein: CASSQEGTGDNEQFF
clone size: many; J gene: TRBJ2-7; V gene: TRBV20-1; D gene: -; CDR3 DNA: TGCAGTGCCCCCGACGGCCGATATAGTTCCGAGCAGTACTTC; CDR3 protein: CSAPDGRYSSEQYF
clone size: -; J gene: TRBJ2-1; V gene: TRBV4-3; D gene: -; CDR3 DNA: TGCGCCAGCTGCCTAGGGCGGGGAACTAACAATGAGCAGTTCTTC; CDR3 protein: CASCLGRGTNNEQFF
clone size: few; J gene: TRBJ2-2; V gene: TRBV5-1; D gene: -; CDR3 DNA: TGCGCCAGCAGCGCGGGGACCGCTCCTAACACCGGGGAGCTGTTTTTT; CDR3 protein: CASSAGTAPNTGELFF